These 11 T cell receptor beta chains were all obtained from the same sample, sequenced in a study of glioma-infiltrating T cells. Amplification of TCR alpha and beta CDR3 regions from RNA used iRepertoire nested multiplex PCR. TCRdb reprocessed the multiplex PCR reads via MiXCR and lists one record per CDR3 protein. The table includes approximately 120,000 distinct CDR3 sequences, approximately 26% detected once. Material: glioma tissue, nonneoplastic brain tissue, or PBMCs (not recorded which). These receptors all stem from a human donor with low-grade glioma or glioblastoma, undergoing nonglioma brain surgery, or in good health (not recorded which).

This clonotype was recorded many times. This rearrangement joins TRBV7-9 to TRBJ2-7; TRBD1 matches at 8 bases. CDR3 length: 15 amino acids. The germline CDR1 and CDR2 sequences are SEHNR and FQNEAQ (reference sequence). After removal of 1 base from V and 5 bases from J, the junction contained 7 bases not matched to a gene. CDR3: CASSLDVDRVDEQYF. CDR3 bases: TGTGCCAGCAGCTTAGATGTGGACAGGGTCGACGAGCAGTACTTC.

The table lists this clonotype with many counts. The V gene is TRBV7-2, the J gene TRBJ2-7, with 7 bases fitting TRBD2. The CDR3 sequence is 18 residues long. Trimming took 2 bases from V and 0 from J; bases not matched to a gene: 13. Germline V gene sequence: CDR1 SGHTA, CDR2 FQGNSA. The CDR3 here is CASSLFASGSAGSYEQYF. The CDR3 DNA follows: TGTGCCAGCAGCTTATTCGCTAGCGGTTCTGCGGGCTCCTACGAGCAGTACTTC.

The chain combines TRBV6-1 with TRBJ2-7; D gene unclear. CDR1 MNHNS and CDR2 SASEGT come from the germline V gene. The CDR3 consists of 12 residues. The ends were cut back, 5 bases at V and 6 bases at J, with 11 bases in the middle. CDR3 DNA sequence: TGTGCCAGCAGTTTCCTGGGGTCCGAGCAGTACTTC. Protein sequence: CASSFLGSEQYF.

The chain joins TRBV7-2 to TRBJ2-1; D is unclear. Trimming took off 4 bases at V and 0 bases at J, with 10 bases between the two ends. The V gene's germline CDR1 is SGHTA and CDR2 FQGNSA. The CDR3 totals 15 residues. CDR3: CASSWAGSSYNEQFF. The CDR3 region has the DNA TGTGCCAGCAGCTGGGCAGGAAGCTCCTACAATGAGCAGTTCTTC.

In its sample, this clonotype was seen many times. The chain combines TRBV7-2 with TRBJ1-1; TRBD1 aligns across 7 bases. Losses at the gene ends were 4 bases for V and 4 bases for J; bases not matched to a gene: 6. The CDR3 covers 14 residues. Germline V gives CDR1 SGHTA, CDR2 FQGNSA. CDR3 amino acids: CASSSYRGTTEAFF. CDR3 nucleotides: TGTGCCAGCAGCTCATACAGGGGAACCACTGAAGCTTTCTTT.

This clonotype came up many times. This chain uses TRBV19 with TRBJ1-2; possible D gene TRBD1, 5 bases. CDR3 length: 15 amino acids. CDR1 and CDR2 from the germline V gene are LNHDA and SQIVND (reference sequence). V was trimmed by 5 bases and J by 5 bases, leaving 18 bases between them. The chain's CDR3 is CASSSRTPGPYGYTF. DNA for the CDR3: TGTGCCAGTAGTTCCCGGACACCCGGTCCATATGGCTACACCTTC.

As for this clonotype: A read error may explain this, as a much larger clone is one base away. The chain is built from TRBV6-1 and TRBJ1-6; no reliable D call. This CDR3 comprises 16 residues. The V end was cut by 3 bases, the J end by 6 bases, with 15 bases between. CDR1 MNHNS and CDR2 SASEGT come from the germline V gene. The CDR3 nucleotides are TGTGCCAGCAGTGATCGTTCCCGATGGGCTAATTCACCCCTCCACTTT. As protein: CASSDRSRWANSPLHF.

This clonotype was counted once. The chain joins TRBV20-1 to TRBJ2-7, with 11 bases fitting TRBD2. V lost 8 bases and J lost 4; bases outside the gene matches: 16. Germline V CDR1 and CDR2: DFQATT, SNEGSKA (reference sequence). The CDR3 has 16 residues. In nucleotides, the CDR3 is TGCAGTTCTGGGCGGAGAGTAGCGGGAGGGAGGTACGAGCAGTACTTC. As protein: CSSGRRVAGGRYEQYF.

This clonotype was counted between two and nine times. The chain uses TRBV5-1 and TRBJ2-7, with unresolved D. The germline V gene has CDR1 SGHRS and CDR2 YFSETQ. V lost 2 bases to trimming and J lost 6 bases, with 9 bases between them. The CDR3 length is 12 residues. Here the CDR3 reads CASSLRVFEQYF. The CDR3, as DNA: TGCGCCAGCAGCTTACGTGTCTTCGAGCAGTACTTC.

The table lists this clonotype with many counts. The CDR3 region is CASSHSNTEAFF. In DNA form, the CDR3 reads TGTGCCAGCAGTCATTCTAACACTGAAGCTTTCTTT. The chain couples TRBV9 to TRBJ1-1; D ambiguous. V shed 5 bases and J shed 2 bases, with 7 bases lying between them. Germline lookup yields CDR1 SGDLS and CDR2 YYNGEE. The CDR3 sequence is 12 residues long.

As to this clonotype: A junction boundary mismatches the germline segment, possibly from a read error. V and J are TRBV6-1 and TRBJ2-1; 12 bases fit TRBD2. Germline assignment: CDR1 MNHNS and CDR2 SASEGT. CDR3 length: 15 residues. CDR3 amino acids: CARSGSLAGGREQFF. CDR3 DNA: TGTGCCAGAAGTGGAAGTCTAGCGGGGGGGCGTGAGCAGTTCTTC.